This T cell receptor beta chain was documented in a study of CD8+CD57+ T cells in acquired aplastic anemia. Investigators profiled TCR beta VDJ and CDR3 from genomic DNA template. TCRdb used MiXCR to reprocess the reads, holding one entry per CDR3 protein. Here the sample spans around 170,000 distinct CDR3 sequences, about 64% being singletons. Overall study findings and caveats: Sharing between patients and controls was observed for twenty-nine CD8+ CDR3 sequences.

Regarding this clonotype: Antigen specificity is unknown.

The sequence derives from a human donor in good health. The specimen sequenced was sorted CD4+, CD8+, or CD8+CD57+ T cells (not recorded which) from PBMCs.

CDR3 residues: CATSGGNTDTQYF. CDR3 nucleotides: TGTGCCACCAGTGGGGGCAACACAGATACGCAGTATTTT. The rearrangement uses TRBV24-1 and TRBJ2-3; tentative D call: TRBD1 (5 bases). V gave up 5 bases and J gave up 2 bases, with 7 bases separating them. The CDR3 length is 13 residues. Germline lookup yields CDR1 KGHDR and CDR2 SFDVKD.